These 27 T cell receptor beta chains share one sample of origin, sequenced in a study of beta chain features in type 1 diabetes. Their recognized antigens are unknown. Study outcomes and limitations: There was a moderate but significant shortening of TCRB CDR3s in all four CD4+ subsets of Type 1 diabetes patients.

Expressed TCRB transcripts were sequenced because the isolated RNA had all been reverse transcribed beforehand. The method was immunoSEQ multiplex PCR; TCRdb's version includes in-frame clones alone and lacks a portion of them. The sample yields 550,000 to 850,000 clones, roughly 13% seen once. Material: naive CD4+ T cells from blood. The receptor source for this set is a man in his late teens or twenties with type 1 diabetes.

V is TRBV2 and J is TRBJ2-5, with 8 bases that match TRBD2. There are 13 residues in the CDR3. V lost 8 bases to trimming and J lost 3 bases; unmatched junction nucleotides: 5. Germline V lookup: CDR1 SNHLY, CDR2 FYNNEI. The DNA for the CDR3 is TGTGCCAGCCGCGGGGGGATCGAAGAGACCCAGTACTTC. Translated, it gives CASRGGIEETQYF.

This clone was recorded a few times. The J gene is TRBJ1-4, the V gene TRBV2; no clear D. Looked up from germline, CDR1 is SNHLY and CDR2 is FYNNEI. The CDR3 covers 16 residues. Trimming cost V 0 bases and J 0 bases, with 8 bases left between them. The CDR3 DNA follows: TGTGCCAGCAGTGAAGCGCCAGGTGCAACTAATGAAAAACTGTTTTTT. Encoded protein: CASSEAPGATNEKLFF.

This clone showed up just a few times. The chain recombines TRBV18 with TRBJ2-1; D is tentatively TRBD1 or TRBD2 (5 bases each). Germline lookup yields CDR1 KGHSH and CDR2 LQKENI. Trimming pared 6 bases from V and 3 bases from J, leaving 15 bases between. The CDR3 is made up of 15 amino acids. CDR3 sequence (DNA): TGTGCCAGCTCCACTTCCGGGGACGGCTACAATGAGCAGTTCTTC. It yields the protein CASSTSGDGYNEQFF.

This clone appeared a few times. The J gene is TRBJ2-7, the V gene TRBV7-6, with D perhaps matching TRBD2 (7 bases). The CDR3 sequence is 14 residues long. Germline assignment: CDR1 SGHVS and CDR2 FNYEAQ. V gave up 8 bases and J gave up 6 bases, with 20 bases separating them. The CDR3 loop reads CASSKPAGAGEQYF. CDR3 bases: TGTGCCAGCTCTAAACCCGCGGGGGCTGGCGAGCAGTACTTC.

The CDR3 region has the DNA TGTGCCAGCAGTGAGCCGACAGGGCCCTACGAGCAGTACTTC. Translating it yields CASSEPTGPYEQYF. The V gene is TRBV2, the J gene TRBJ2-7; the match to TRBD1 covers 7 bases. The V gene end was trimmed by 3 bases and the J gene end by 2 bases; junction bases not matched to a gene: 4. The CDR3 has 14 residues. Germline V lookup: CDR1 SNHLY, CDR2 FYNNEI.

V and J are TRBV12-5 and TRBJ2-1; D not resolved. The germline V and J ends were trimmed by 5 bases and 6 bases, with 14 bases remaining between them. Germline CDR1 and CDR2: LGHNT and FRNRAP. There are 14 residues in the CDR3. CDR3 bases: TGTGCTAGTGGTACCACTGCAAAGGCCAATGAGCAGTTCTTC. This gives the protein CASGTTAKANEQFF.

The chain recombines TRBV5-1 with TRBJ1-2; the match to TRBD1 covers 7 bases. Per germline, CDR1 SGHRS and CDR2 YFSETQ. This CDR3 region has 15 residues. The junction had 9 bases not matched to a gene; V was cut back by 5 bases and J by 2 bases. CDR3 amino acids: CASRSTGVGNYGYTF. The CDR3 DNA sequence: TGCGCCAGCAGATCAACAGGGGTGGGCAACTATGGCTACACCTTC.

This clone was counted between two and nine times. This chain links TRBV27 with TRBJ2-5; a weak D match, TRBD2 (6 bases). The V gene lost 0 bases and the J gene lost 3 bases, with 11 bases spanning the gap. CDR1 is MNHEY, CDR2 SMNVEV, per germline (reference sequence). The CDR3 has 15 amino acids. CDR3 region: CASSLSPGLKETQYF. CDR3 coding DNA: TGTGCCAGCAGTTTATCCCCGGGACTCAAAGAGACCCAGTACTTC.

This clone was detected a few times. The CDR3 loop is CASSTTGRDSPLHF. The CDR3, as DNA: TGTGCCAGCAGCACGACAGGGAGGGATTCACCCCTCCACTTT. V usage is TRBV7-9 and J usage is TRBJ1-6; 7 bases match TRBD1. CDR1 and CDR2 (germline): SEHNR, FQNEAQ (reference sequence). The ends lost 5 bases at V and 8 bases at J; junction bases unmatched: 6. The CDR3 runs to 14 residues.

CDR3 DNA: TGTGCCAGCTCACCCCTACCGGCTAGCGGGGGGGTAGGCACAGATACGCAGTATTTT. Its translation: CASSPLPASGGVGTDTQYF. The chain employs TRBV18 and TRBJ2-3, with 12 bases fitting TRBD2. Germline CDR1 KGHSH, CDR2 LQKENI. The J segment lost 1 base and the V segment lost 3 bases, leaving 11 bases of the junction unmatched. This CDR3 region has 19 residues.

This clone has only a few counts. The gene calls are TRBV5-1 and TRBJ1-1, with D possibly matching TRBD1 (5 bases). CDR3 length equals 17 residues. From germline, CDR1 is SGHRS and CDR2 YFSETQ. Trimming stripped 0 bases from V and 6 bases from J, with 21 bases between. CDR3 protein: CASSLAMQGRGIAEAFF. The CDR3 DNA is TGCGCCAGCAGCTTGGCCATGCAGGGACGGGGTATCGCTGAAGCTTTCTTT.

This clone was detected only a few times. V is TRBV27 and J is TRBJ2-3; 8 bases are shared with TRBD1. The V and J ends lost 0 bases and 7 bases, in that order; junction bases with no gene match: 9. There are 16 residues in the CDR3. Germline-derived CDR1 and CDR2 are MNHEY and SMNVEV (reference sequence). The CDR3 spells CASSLSTGVHLNTQYF. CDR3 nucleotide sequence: TGTGCCAGCAGTTTATCGACAGGGGTGCACCTAAATACGCAGTATTTT.

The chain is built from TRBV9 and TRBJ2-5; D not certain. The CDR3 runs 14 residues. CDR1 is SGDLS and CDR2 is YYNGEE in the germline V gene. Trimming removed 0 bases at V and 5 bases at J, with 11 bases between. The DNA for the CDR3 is TGTGCCAGCAGCGTAGGTCGGATGGGGGAGACCCAGTACTTC. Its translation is CASSVGRMGETQYF.

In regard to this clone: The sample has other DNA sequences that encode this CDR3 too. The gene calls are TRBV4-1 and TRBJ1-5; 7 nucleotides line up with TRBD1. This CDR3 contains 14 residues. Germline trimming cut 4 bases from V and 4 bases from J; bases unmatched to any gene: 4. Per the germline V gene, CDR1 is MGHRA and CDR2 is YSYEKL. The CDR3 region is CASSRTGGNQPQHF. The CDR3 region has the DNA TGCGCCAGCAGCCGGACAGGAGGAAATCAGCCCCAGCATTTT.

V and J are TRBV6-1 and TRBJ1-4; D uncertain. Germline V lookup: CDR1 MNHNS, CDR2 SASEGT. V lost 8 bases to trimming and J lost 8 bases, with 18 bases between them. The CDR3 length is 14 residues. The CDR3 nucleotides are TGTGCCAGCCAATTGGGAGGCATGGAGGAAAAACTGTTTTTT. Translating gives CASQLGGMEEKLFF.

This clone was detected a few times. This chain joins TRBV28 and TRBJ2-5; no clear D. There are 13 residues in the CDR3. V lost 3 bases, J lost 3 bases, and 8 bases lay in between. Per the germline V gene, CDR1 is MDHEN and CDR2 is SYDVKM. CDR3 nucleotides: TGTGCCAGCAGTTTTAGCTACAAAGAGACCCAGTACTTC. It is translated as CASSFSYKETQYF. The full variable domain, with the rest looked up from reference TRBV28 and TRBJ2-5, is DVKVTQSSRYLVKRTGEKVFLECVQDMDHENMFWYRQDPGLGLRLIYFSYDVKMKEKGDIPEGYSVSREKKERFSLILESASTNQTSMYLCASSFSYKETQYFGPGTRLLVL.

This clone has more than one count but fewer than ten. The CDR3 region has the DNA TGCAGCGTTCAGACAGGGGCCTCTTCTGAAAACATTCAGTACTTC. Translation: CSVQTGASSENIQYF. This chain connects TRBV29-1 to TRBJ2-4, with 8 nucleotides matching TRBD1. CDR1 is SQVTM, CDR2 ANQGSEA, per germline. The V segment lost 5 bases and the J segment 5 bases; nucleotides outside the gene matches: 11. The CDR3 is 15 amino acids.

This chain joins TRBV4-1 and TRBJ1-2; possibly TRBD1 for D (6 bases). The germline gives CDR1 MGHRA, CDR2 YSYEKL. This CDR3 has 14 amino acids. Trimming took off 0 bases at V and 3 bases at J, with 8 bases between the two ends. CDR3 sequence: CASSQEDRYYGYTF. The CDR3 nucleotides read TGCGCCAGCAGCCAAGAAGACAGGTACTATGGCTACACCTTC.

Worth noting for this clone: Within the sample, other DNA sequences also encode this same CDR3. The CDR3 region is CASSEGLSGYTF. In DNA, the CDR3 is TGTGCCAGCAGTGAAGGGTTGAGCGGCTACACCTTC. This chain uses TRBV6-1 with TRBJ1-2; D unclear. Looked up from germline, CDR1 is MNHNS and CDR2 is SASEGT. This CDR3 comprises 12 residues. V shed 1 base and J shed 8 bases, with 8 bases lying between them.

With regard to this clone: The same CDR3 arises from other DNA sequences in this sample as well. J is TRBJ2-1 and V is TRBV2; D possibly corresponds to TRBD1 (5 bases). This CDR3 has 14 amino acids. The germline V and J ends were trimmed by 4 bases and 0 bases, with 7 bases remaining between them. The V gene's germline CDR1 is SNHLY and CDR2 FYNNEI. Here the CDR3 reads CASSGGSSYNEQFF. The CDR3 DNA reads TGTGCCAGCAGTGGGGGCAGCTCCTACAATGAGCAGTTCTTC.

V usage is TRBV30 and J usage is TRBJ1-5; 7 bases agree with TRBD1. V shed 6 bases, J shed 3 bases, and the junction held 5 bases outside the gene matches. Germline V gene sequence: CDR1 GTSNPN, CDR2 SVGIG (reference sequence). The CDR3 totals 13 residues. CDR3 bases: TGTGCCTGTAGGGGGCTCGACAATCAGCCCCAGCATTTT. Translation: CACRGLDNQPQHF.

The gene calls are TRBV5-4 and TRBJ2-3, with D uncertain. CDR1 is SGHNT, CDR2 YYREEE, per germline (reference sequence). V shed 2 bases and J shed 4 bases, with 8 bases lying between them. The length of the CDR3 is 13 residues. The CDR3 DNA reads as TGTGCCAGCAGCTTACCGGCCGCAGATACGCAGTATTTT. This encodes CASSLPAADTQYF.

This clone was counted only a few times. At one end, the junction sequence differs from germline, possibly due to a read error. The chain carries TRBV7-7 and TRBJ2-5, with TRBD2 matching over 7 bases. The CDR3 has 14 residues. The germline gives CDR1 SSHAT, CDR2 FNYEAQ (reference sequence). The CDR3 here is CASSSGLPGETQYF. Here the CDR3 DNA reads TGTGCTAGCAGCTCGGGACTACCGGGAGAAACCCAGTACTTC.

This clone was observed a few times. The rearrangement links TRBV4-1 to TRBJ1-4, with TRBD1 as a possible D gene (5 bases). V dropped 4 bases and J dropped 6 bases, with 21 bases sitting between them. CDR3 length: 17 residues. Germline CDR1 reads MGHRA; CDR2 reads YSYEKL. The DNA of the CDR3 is TGCGCCAGCAGCCCCCGGAGAACCGGGGGAAGTGATGAAAAACTGTTTTTT. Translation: CASSPRRTGGSDEKLFF.

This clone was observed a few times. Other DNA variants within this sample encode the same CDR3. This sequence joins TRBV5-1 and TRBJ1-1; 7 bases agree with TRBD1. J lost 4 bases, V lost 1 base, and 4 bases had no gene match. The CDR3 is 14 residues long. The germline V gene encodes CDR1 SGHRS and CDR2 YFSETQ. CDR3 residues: CASSLTGEGTEAFF. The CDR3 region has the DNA TGCGCCAGCAGCTTGACAGGGGAAGGCACTGAAGCTTTCTTT.

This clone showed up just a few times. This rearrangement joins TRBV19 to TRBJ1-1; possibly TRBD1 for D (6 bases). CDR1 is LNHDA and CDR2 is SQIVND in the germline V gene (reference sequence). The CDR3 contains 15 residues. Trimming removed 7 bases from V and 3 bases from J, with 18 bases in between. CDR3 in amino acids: CASMALAGDHTEAFF. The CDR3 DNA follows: TGTGCCAGTATGGCTCTCGCAGGGGACCACACTGAAGCTTTCTTT.

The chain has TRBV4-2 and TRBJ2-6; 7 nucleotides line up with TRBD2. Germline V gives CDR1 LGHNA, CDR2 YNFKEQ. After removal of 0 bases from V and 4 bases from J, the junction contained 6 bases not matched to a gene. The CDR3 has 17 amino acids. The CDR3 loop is CASSQDGRGPGANVLTF. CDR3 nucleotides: TGTGCCAGCAGCCAAGATGGGAGGGGACCCGGGGCCAACGTCCTGACTTTC.